The present T cell receptor (beta chain) was sequenced within a study of blood T cell repertoires in COVID-19. Study information: Sources were T cells, B-cell-depleted T cells, or PBMCs; the material itself was cDNA or gDNA.

The V gene lost 1 base and the J gene lost 0 bases, with 5 bases spanning the gap. The CDR3 runs to 14 residues. CDR1 SGHAT and CDR2 FQNNGV come from the germline V gene. TCRdb keeps only in-frame clones here, not all; method: immunoSEQ multiplex PCR. In the table there are about 160,000 clones, approximately 80% of which are singletons. This clonotype was sampled from a man in his 70s with acute or convalescent COVID-19. Sequences were obtained from peripheral blood. The chain has TRBV11-2 and TRBJ2-3, with D unclear. Here the CDR3 DNA reads TGTGCCAGCAGCTTAGCAGCGAGCACAGATACGCAGTATTTT. Translation: CASSLAASTDTQYF.